The 25 T cell receptor beta chains below come from one sample, sequenced in a study of technical replicates of blood from a few donors (dated by TCRdb to 2017 to 2019). Preparation of the library involved the immunoSEQ multiplex PCR assay. In its TCRdb copy, this immuneACCESS table keeps in-frame sequences only and misses some clones. Where compared with another copy, unresolved V genes explain less than half of these, and the others have no known cause. The sample data list around 67,000 clones, and about 90% of these were observed just once. The ten most abundant clones make up about 5.1% of the sample. Input material: PBMCs. The receptors derive from a human donor in good health. Some clones in this sample may be carry-over from other donors' samples.

CDR3 DNA: TGTGCCAGCAGCCCCCCTGTTGGAAACACCATATATTTT. It codes for CASSPPVGNTIYF. The chain couples TRBV9 to TRBJ1-3; D not certain. The CDR3 totals 13 residues. V lost 4 bases, J lost 3 bases, and 8 bases lay in between. Germline V lookup: CDR1 SGDLS, CDR2 YYNGEE.

In its sample, this clone was seen a few times. The rearrangement links TRBV14 to TRBJ2-5; D gene unclear. Trimming removed 4 bases at V and 3 bases at J, with 12 bases between. CDR3 length: 14 amino acids. Germline V gives CDR1 SGHDN, CDR2 FVKESK. The CDR3 protein is CASSPNIVKETQYF. The CDR3, as DNA: TGTGCCAGCAGCCCCAACATCGTAAAAGAGACCCAGTACTTC.

V gene TRBV4-3 combines with J gene TRBJ2-3, with D unresolved. V shed 3 bases and J shed 7 bases, with 2 bases lying between them. CDR3 length equals 10 residues. The germline V gene has CDR1 LGHNA and CDR2 YSLEER. The CDR3 protein is CASSHYTQYF. In nucleotides, the CDR3 is TGCGCCAGCAGCCACTATACGCAGTATTTT.

The rearrangement links TRBV5-4 to TRBJ2-1; 11 bases match TRBD2. With 4 bases clipped from V and 4 bases from J, the junction kept 7 bases outside the gene matches. Germline-derived CDR1 and CDR2 are SGHNT and YYREEE (reference sequence). The length of the CDR3 is 16 residues. The CDR3 spells CASSPTGLAVYNEQFF. The DNA of the CDR3 is TGTGCCAGCAGCCCTACGGGACTAGCGGTTTACAATGAGCAGTTCTTC.

The chain links TRBV7-2 to TRBJ1-4; D unresolved. The CDR3 has 15 residues. Deletions cut 2 bases from V and 8 bases from J, with 15 bases between. Germline assignment: CDR1 SGHTA and CDR2 FQGNSA. The CDR3 region is CASSLINGRAEKLFF. The CDR3 region has the DNA TGTGCCAGCAGCTTAATCAACGGGAGGGCAGAAAAACTGTTTTTT.

The rearrangement uses TRBV10-3 and TRBJ1-5; D not resolved. Looked up from germline, CDR1 is ENHRY and CDR2 is SYGVKD. CDR3 length: 16 residues. V dropped 0 bases and J dropped 5 bases, with 14 bases sitting between them. Here the CDR3 DNA reads TGTGCCATCAGTGAGTCGGAGTTGACGATTGATCAGCCCCAGCATTTT. Protein: CAISESELTIDQPQHF.

This chain connects TRBV7-6 to TRBJ2-1; D gene unclear. Germline V lookup: CDR1 SGHVS, CDR2 FNYEAQ. This CDR3 has 16 residues. Trimming pared 6 bases from V and 0 bases from J, leaving 15 bases between. CDR3 DNA sequence: TGTGCCAGCAGACCTTTCGATAGTCGCTCCTACAATGAGCAGTTCTTC. It yields the protein CASRPFDSRSYNEQFF.

The chain couples TRBV5-1 to TRBJ2-5; 7 bases match TRBD2. J lost 5 bases, V lost 1 base, and 5 bases had no gene match. CDR3 length: 14 amino acids. Germline lookup yields CDR1 SGHRS and CDR2 YFSETQ. CDR3 sequence reads: CASSLSGGGETQYF. The CDR3, as DNA: TGCGCCAGCAGCTTGTCTGGGGGAGGGGAGACCCAGTACTTC.

The CDR3 loop is CASSLLTSGVKETQYF. In nucleotides, the CDR3 is TGTGCCAGCAGCCTATTAACTAGCGGAGTTAAAGAGACCCAGTACTTC. The chain has TRBV13 and TRBJ2-5; 8 bases agree with TRBD2. The CDR3 runs to 16 residues. Germline CDR1 PRHDT, CDR2 FYEKMQ (reference sequence). J was trimmed by 3 bases and V by 5 bases; bases with no gene match: 11.

V usage is TRBV7-9 and J usage is TRBJ1-1; 7 positions agree with TRBD1. CDR1 is SEHNR and CDR2 is FQNEAQ in the germline V gene (reference sequence). Trimming took 3 bases from V and 6 from J; bases not matched to a gene: 1. The CDR3 loop spans 12 amino acids. CDR3 DNA sequence: TGTGCCAGCAGCTTTGGGACAGCTGAAGCTTTCTTT. Translating gives CASSFGTAEAFF.

J is TRBJ2-3 and V is TRBV6-6; D may be TRBD1 (6 bases). CDR1 MNHNY and CDR2 SVGAGI come from the germline V gene (reference sequence). The CDR3 sequence is 16 residues long. Trimming took 4 bases from V and 2 from J, leaving 16 bases between them. This CDR3 is CASSSQGRIPTDTQYF. As DNA, the CDR3 is TGTGCCAGCAGTTCTCAGGGGCGGATACCCACAGATACGCAGTATTTT.

The chain recombines TRBV10-3 with TRBJ2-5, with 9 positions matching TRBD2. V dropped 6 bases and J dropped 0; count of bases not matched to a gene: 2. Germline CDR1 reads ENHRY; CDR2 reads SYGVKD. The CDR3 has 14 amino acids. The CDR3 bases are TGTGCCATCAGGGCTAGCGGGAACCAAGAGACCCAGTACTTC. Translation: CAIRASGNQETQYF.

J is TRBJ2-7 and V is TRBV5-1; D is possibly TRBD1 (5 bases). Per germline, CDR1 SGHRS and CDR2 YFSETQ. The CDR3 runs 14 residues. Between the trimmed V and J ends, which lost 4 bases and 2 bases, there was a span of 13 bases. The CDR3 protein is CASSPGYQTYEQYF. As DNA, the CDR3 is TGCGCCAGCAGCCCAGGGTACCAAACCTACGAGCAGTACTTC.

The chain combines TRBV15 with TRBJ2-4; 8 bases match TRBD1. CDR3 length equals 20 residues. The germline V gene encodes CDR1 LNHNV and CDR2 YYDKDF (reference sequence). J gave up 1 base and V 0 bases, and 14 bases lay outside the gene matches. The CDR3 DNA follows: TGTGCCACCAGCAGAGATCGGGGGACAGGCGTTTCGGCTGCCAAAAACATTCAGTACTTC. Protein: CATSRDRGTGVSAAKNIQYF.

The chain recombines TRBV12-5 with TRBJ2-7; D may be TRBD2 (7 bases). The ends were cut back, 0 bases at V and 7 bases at J, with 16 bases in the middle. The germline CDR1 and CDR2 sequences are LGHNT and FRNRAP. The CDR3 is 15 amino acids. The CDR3 region has the DNA TGTGCTAGTGGTTTGGTACGGGGAGGGGGTGGAGAGCAGTACTTC. Residues: CASGLVRGGGGEQYF.

This chain connects TRBV5-1 to TRBJ2-7; D gene uncertain. Germline CDR1 is SGHRS and CDR2 is YFSETQ. This CDR3 comprises 16 residues. V was shortened by 2 bases and J by 4 bases, with 19 bases between the two germline ends. CDR3 amino acids: CASSFGFGFLGYEQYF. The DNA for the CDR3 is TGCGCCAGCAGCTTCGGTTTTGGGTTCCTCGGGTACGAGCAGTACTTC.

This chain uses TRBV30 with TRBJ1-1, with D perhaps TRBD1 (5 bases). Germline V gives CDR1 GTSNPN, CDR2 SVGIG (reference sequence). V was pared by 8 bases and J by 5 bases, with 12 bases between. This CDR3 is built from 11 residues. CDR3 region: CARRVWTEAFF. The CDR3 nucleotides read TGTGCCCGCAGGGTGTGGACTGAAGCTTTCTTT.

The chain carries TRBV7-9 and TRBJ2-5, with 7 positions matching TRBD1. Germline CDR1 reads SEHNR; CDR2 reads FQNEAQ (reference sequence). The CDR3 spans 14 residues. V lost 5 bases and J lost 2; bases outside the gene matches: 5. DNA of the CDR3: TGTGCCAGCAGCGCATCGACAGGGCAAGAGACCCAGTACTTC. Translating it yields CASSASTGQETQYF.

This clone showed up just once. The chain employs TRBV10-3 and TRBJ1-1, with 8 nucleotides matching TRBD1. J was trimmed by 1 base and V by 0 bases; bases with no gene match: 4. This CDR3 is built from 16 residues. Per the germline V gene, CDR1 is ENHRY and CDR2 is SYGVKD. The CDR3 coding sequence is TGTGCCATCAGTGAGTCGTCAGGGGGCAAGAACACTGAAGCTTTCTTT. Its protein product is CAISESSGGKNTEAFF.

The chain uses TRBV7-2 and TRBJ2-3; 9 bases fit TRBD1. The CDR3 is made up of 14 amino acids. Germline CDR1 SGHTA, CDR2 FQGNSA. The ends lost 6 bases at V and 2 bases at J; junction bases unmatched: 3. The CDR3 sequence is CASRYRGPTDTQYF. The CDR3 nucleotides are TGTGCCAGCAGATACAGGGGGCCCACAGATACGCAGTATTTT.

The chain uses TRBV5-8 and TRBJ1-1; D is unclear. The germline CDR1 and CDR2 sequences are SGHTS and YDEGEE. Between the trimmed V and J ends, which lost 4 bases and 2 bases, there was a span of 9 bases. The CDR3 has 13 residues. The CDR3 loop reads CASSIQENTEAFF. CDR3 sequence (DNA): TGTGCCAGCAGCATCCAGGAAAACACTGAAGCTTTCTTT.

The chain joins TRBV4-1 to TRBJ1-5; 10 bases agree with TRBD1. Germline lookup yields CDR1 MGHRA and CDR2 YSYEKL. Trimming removed 0 bases from V and 7 bases from J; junction bases left unmatched: 6. This CDR3 region has 16 residues. The DNA of the CDR3 is TGCGCCAGCAGCCAAGAGAGACAGGGGGCTCGGCAGCCCCAGCATTTT. It yields the protein CASSQERQGARQPQHF.

This chain links TRBV9 with TRBJ1-1; no definite D call. Deletions cut 6 bases from V and 1 base from J, with 19 bases between. Germline values: CDR1 SGDLS, CDR2 YYNGEE. CDR3 size: 16 residues. CDR3 in amino acids: CASILNYGGRNTEAFF. The CDR3 coding sequence is TGTGCCAGCATTCTCAATTACGGCGGGAGGAACACTGAAGCTTTCTTT.

The rearrangement links TRBV6-1 to TRBJ1-1; the D gene is possibly TRBD1 (5 bases). The V gene's germline CDR1 is MNHNS and CDR2 SASEGT. Trimming cost V 2 bases and J 9 bases, with 13 bases left between them. CDR3 length equals 13 residues. The CDR3 sequence is CASSEFWQGKAFF. The CDR3 bases are TGTGCCAGCAGTGAATTCTGGCAGGGAAAAGCTTTCTTT.

This rearrangement joins TRBV6-1 to TRBJ1-5; D is unclear. The CDR3 consists of 12 residues. Trimming cost V 7 bases and J 6 bases, with 10 bases left between them. Germline values: CDR1 MNHNS, CDR2 SASEGT. The CDR3 bases are TGTGCCAGCAACGAGAGTTTTCAGCCCCAGCATTTT. Protein sequence: CASNESFQPQHF.